This T cell receptor (beta chain) was sequenced for a study of CXCR3-negative and CXCR3-positive naive CD8 T cells. Via 5' RACE with UMI labels, TRB cDNA libraries were prepared. For each CDR3 protein, TCRdb gives one entry from its re-call of the 5' RACE reads, without DNA. The sample totals about 120,000 distinct CDR3 sequences; its top ten clones hold approximately 0.46%. The material sequenced was naive CXCR3- CD8+ T cells from blood. Subset given: CD45RO-CCR7+CD27+CD95- naive CD8+ T cells lacking CXCR3 (TNR3-). This TCR came from a human donor in good health. Some clones in this sample may be carry-over from other donors' samples.

The CDR3 reads CASSLVGLAGDQETQYF. The rearrangement links TRBV7-2 to TRBJ2-5; the D gene TCRdb calls, TRBD2, cannot be checked with no DNA. Germline V gives CDR1 SGHTA, CDR2 FQGNSA. The CDR3 totals 17 residues.